This T cell receptor (beta chain) was captured by sequencing in a study of blood T cell repertoires in COVID-19. The sample holds a few counts of this clone. Germline V lookup: CDR1 SGHRS, CDR2 YFSETQ. V gave up 4 bases and J gave up 0 bases, with 10 bases separating them. This CDR3 comprises 15 residues. TCRdb keeps only in-frame clones here, not all; method: immunoSEQ multiplex PCR. The sample holds 65,000 to 85,000 clones, 85% to 90% seen once. The sample comprised peripheral blood. The chain employs TRBV5-1 and TRBJ1-4, with D perhaps matching TRBD1 (5 bases). The receptor was isolated from a middle-aged man with acute or convalescent COVID-19. CDR3 sequence (DNA): TGCGCCAGCAGCCGCTGGGGCGCAACTAATGAAAAACTGTTTTTT. Translation gives CASSRWGATNEKLFF. Looking up the rest from reference TRBV5-1 and TRBJ1-4 gives the full variable domain: KAGVTQTPRYLIKTRGQQVTLSCSPISGHRSVSWYQQTPGQGLQFLFEYFSETQRNKGNFPGRFSGRQFSNSRSEMNVSTLELGDSALYLCASSRWGATNEKLFFGSGTQLSVL.